The 15 T cell receptor beta chains presented below share a single source sample, sequenced in a study of breast tumors, draining lymph nodes, adjacent tissues. TCRdb redid the calling of the multiplex PCR reads with MiXCR, one entry per CDR3 protein. The repertoire holds roughly 25,000 distinct CDR3 sequences, about 70% seen once, with about a quarter in the top ten. Sequenced sample: tumor-adjacent breast tissue. The receptors were sampled from a female donor with breast cancer. Some clones in this sample may be carry-over from other donors' samples.

The chain has TRBV20-1 and TRBJ2-7, with D tentatively TRBD2 (12 bases). Germline CDR1 is DFQATT and CDR2 is SNEGSKA (reference sequence). The CDR3 consists of 21 residues. V was pared by 0 bases and J by 0 bases, with 30 bases between. CDR3 nucleotides: TGCAGTGCTAGAGATCATCGGGGGACAGGGGGACTAGCGGGCCTCTCCTACGAGCAGTACTTC. This sequence encodes CSARDHRGTGGLAGLSYEQYF.

This sequence joins TRBV11-3 and TRBJ2-7, with D uncertain. In germline, CDR1 is SGHNT, CDR2 YENEEA. The CDR3 is made up of 12 amino acids. V was shortened by 5 bases and J by 4 bases, with 9 bases between the two germline ends. CDR3 DNA: TGTGCCAGCAGCATAATGGAGTACGAGCAGTACTTC. Amino acids: CASSIMEYEQYF.

This clonotype came up once. The chain has TRBV5-1 and TRBJ2-7, with TRBD2 matching over 8 bases. Germline V gene data show CDR1 as SGHRS and CDR2 as YFSETQ. V shed 4 bases and J 2 bases; nucleotides not matched to a gene: 8. The length of the CDR3 is 15 residues. The CDR3 protein is CASSESGRLPYEQYF. The DNA of the CDR3 is TGCGCCAGCAGCGAGAGCGGGAGACTTCCCTACGAGCAGTACTTC.

The V gene is TRBV20-1, the J gene TRBJ1-5; perhaps TRBD1 as D (6 bases). V was trimmed by 1 base and J by 5 bases, leaving 15 bases between them. Germline V gene sequence: CDR1 DFQATT, CDR2 SNEGSKA (reference sequence). The CDR3 totals 15 residues. The CDR3 sequence: CSARAPGQGYQPQHF. DNA of the CDR3: TGCAGTGCTAGAGCTCCGGGGCAGGGGTATCAGCCCCAGCATTTT.

In its sample, this clonotype was seen once. This rearrangement joins TRBV20-1 to TRBJ2-1; D tentatively reads TRBD1 or TRBD2 (5 bases each). The V end was cut by 7 bases, the J end by 7 bases, with 17 bases between. Germline V lookup: CDR1 DFQATT, CDR2 SNEGSKA (reference sequence). The length of the CDR3 is 13 residues. CDR3 bases: TGCAGTGTTCCGGGGCTATCGGGGAATGAGCAGTTCTTC. As protein: CSVPGLSGNEQFF.

The rearrangement uses TRBV6-1 and TRBJ1-4, with 7 nucleotides matching TRBD1. The junction had 11 bases not matched to a gene; V was cut back by 4 bases and J by 0 bases. The CDR3 is 18 residues long. Germline CDR1 reads MNHNS; CDR2 reads SASEGT. The DNA for the CDR3 is TGTGCCAGCAGTGGTAAAGGACAGGCACCATCAACTAATGAAAAACTGTTTTTT. It codes for CASSGKGQAPSTNEKLFF.

The rearrangement uses TRBV11-2 and TRBJ2-7, with TRBD2 matching 10 bases. CDR3 length: 16 residues. Germline loops: CDR1 SGHAT, CDR2 FQNNGV. Germline trimming cut 5 bases from V and 3 bases from J; bases unmatched to any gene: 10. The CDR3 here is CASSLTTSGVHYEQYF. The CDR3 coding sequence is TGTGCCAGCAGCCTCACAACTAGCGGGGTACACTACGAGCAGTACTTC.

This clonotype was picked up a small number of times. The CDR3, as DNA: TGCAGTGCCGGGGGGACTAGCGGGATCCTCGGGGAGACCCAGTACTTC. The encoded protein is CSAGGTSGILGETQYF. The chain joins TRBV20-1 to TRBJ2-5; 13 bases line up with TRBD2. Germline assignment: CDR1 DFQATT and CDR2 SNEGSKA (reference sequence). Trimming took 6 bases from V and 5 from J; bases not matched to a gene: 12. The CDR3 runs to 16 residues.

This clonotype was seen once. The J gene is TRBJ2-7, the V gene TRBV7-3; a possible D gene is TRBD2 (5 bases). CDR3 size: 16 residues. Germline assignment: CDR1 SGHTA and CDR2 FQGTGA. V was trimmed by 3 bases and J by 6 bases, leaving 21 bases between them. The CDR3 nucleotides are TGTGCCAGCAGCTTTGGTGCCCGGGGAAGGCGCCTCGAGCAGTACTTC. Translated: CASSFGARGRRLEQYF.

The chain uses TRBV6-1 and TRBJ1-2; D perhaps matches TRBD1 (6 bases). There are 15 residues in the CDR3. The germline gives CDR1 MNHNS, CDR2 SASEGT. The germline V and J ends were trimmed by 6 bases and 4 bases, with 18 bases remaining between them. The CDR3 region is CASSTSGGLSYGYTF. CDR3 nucleotide sequence: TGTGCCAGCAGCACCTCCGGGGGGCTGAGCTATGGCTACACCTTC.

This clonotype was recorded at least ten times. The chain couples TRBV3-1 to TRBJ1-2; TRBD1 might be the D (5 bases). The CDR3 is 12 amino acids. The germline gives CDR1 LGHDT, CDR2 YNNKEL (reference sequence). V gave up 3 bases and J gave up 7 bases, with 9 bases separating them. CDR3 nucleotides: TGTGCCAGCAGCCATAGGGGTAGTGGCTACACCTTC. Translating it yields CASSHRGSGYTF.

V usage is TRBV4-1 and J usage is TRBJ2-2, with 10 bases identical to TRBD1. The CDR3 is 17 residues long. V lost 0 bases to trimming and J lost 2 bases; unmatched junction nucleotides: 3. The germline V gene encodes CDR1 MGHRA and CDR2 YSYEKL. CDR3: CASSQDRQGANTGELFF. CDR3 nucleotides: TGCGCCAGCAGCCAAGATAGACAGGGGGCTAACACCGGGGAGCTGTTTTTT.

The V gene is TRBV20-1, the J gene TRBJ2-7, with D perhaps matching TRBD1 (5 bases). This CDR3 comprises 13 residues. The V gene's germline CDR1 is DFQATT and CDR2 SNEGSKA (reference sequence). Trimming took 3 bases from V and 9 from J, leaving 18 bases between them. In DNA form, the CDR3 reads TGCAGTGCTAGGAGGCCCAGGGCATGGGGGCAGTACTTC. This translates into CSARRPRAWGQYF.

The CDR3 sequence: CASSLATSGVNEQFF. The CDR3 nucleotides are TGCGCCAGCAGCTTGGCGACTTCGGGGGTCAATGAGCAGTTCTTC. The chain has TRBV5-1 and TRBJ2-1, with D perhaps TRBD2 (6 bases). Germline V lookup: CDR1 SGHRS, CDR2 YFSETQ. With 0 bases removed from V and 6 bases from J, the gap between germline ends came to 13 bases. The CDR3 length is 15 residues.

The chain joins TRBV14 to TRBJ2-1; D is undetermined. This CDR3 is 13 amino acids long. Trimming stripped 1 base from V and 9 bases from J, with 10 bases between. CDR1 is SGHDN, CDR2 FVKESK, per germline. The DNA of the CDR3 is TGTGCCAGCAGCCAAGTCATAAACACTGAGCAGTTCTTC. Protein sequence: CASSQVINTEQFF.